This T cell receptor (beta chain) stems from a study of graft-versus-host responses after intestinal transplantation. Background on the study: Each patient got anti-thymocyte globulin induction, then tacrolimus and steroids for around 3 years.

Germline V CDR1 and CDR2: SGHRS, YFSETQ. This CDR3 has 15 residues. V gave up 0 bases and J gave up 1 base, with 9 bases separating them. Produced via immunoSEQ multiplex PCR; TCRdb's table is partial and in-frame only. Of about 86,000 clones in the sample, 91% are singletons; the top ten hold about 0.45%. Notes on this clone: What it binds is not known.

This TCR derives from a human donor who received an intestinal transplant. Sequenced material: unstimulated CD8+ T cells sorted from spleen or lymph node cells, taken before intestinal transplant. V and J are TRBV5-1 and TRBJ2-3; no firm D call. The CDR3 nucleotides are TGCGCCAGCAGCTTGGAAACCCCGGGCACAGATACGCAGTATTTT. Translation gives CASSLETPGTDTQYF.